The 20 T cell receptor beta chains given below trace back to one sample, sequenced in a study of vaccination and CD4 T cells after COVID-19. An Oncomine TCR Beta short-read assay was used to sequence the DNA from cultured CD4+ T cells. TCRdb re-derived calls from the PCR reads in MiXCR, one entry per CDR3 protein. The repertoire holds about 11,000 distinct CDR3 sequences, roughly 64% seen once, with about 14% in the top ten. Their specific antigens are unknown. The treatment here: roughly 10-day PBMC culture with coronavirus spike peptide pools or control peptides (ViraFEST assay). Sequencing used CD4+ T cells from blood, cultured in vitro. These receptors all stem from a human donor who had recovered from COVID-19.

The chain has TRBV20-1 and TRBJ1-1; 7 positions match TRBD1. The CDR3 runs to 22 residues. Germline-derived CDR1 and CDR2 are DFQATT and SNEGSKA (reference sequence). The J segment lost 9 bases and the V segment lost 6 bases, leaving 40 bases of the junction unmatched. CDR3 in DNA: TGCAGTGCCCAAAAGGGGGGGACAGCGGCTTCGTCGAAGCGGGCAGGATTCGTAAAAGCTTTCTTT. Its protein is CSAQKGGTAASSKRAGFVKAFF.

The genes are TRBV20-1 and TRBJ1-5; tentatively, D is TRBD1 (6 bases). Germline V gene sequence: CDR1 DFQATT, CDR2 SNEGSKA (reference sequence). The CDR3 consists of 14 residues. Trimming removed 5 bases from V and 2 bases from J, with 13 bases in between. CDR3: CSAWGGGGNQPQHF. The CDR3 nucleotides are TGCAGTGCTTGGGGGGGGGGCGGCAATCAGCCCCAGCATTTT.

CDR3 region: CSARTSIAGELFF. CDR3 sequence (DNA): TGCAGTGCTAGGACTAGTATTGCCGGGGAGCTGTTTTTT. The chain links TRBV20-1 to TRBJ2-2; possible D gene TRBD2, 6 bases. V lost 3 bases to trimming and J lost 6 bases, with 11 bases between them. Germline CDR1 reads DFQATT; CDR2 reads SNEGSKA (reference sequence). The CDR3 is 13 residues long.

The chain recombines TRBV7-3 with TRBJ1-1, with 8 bases aligning to TRBD1. This CDR3 has 14 amino acids. Germline CDR1 and CDR2: SGHTA and FQGTGA. With 2 bases clipped from V and 5 bases from J, the junction kept 4 bases outside the gene matches. This CDR3 is CASSLAGGQTEAFF. CDR3 in DNA: TGTGCCAGCAGCTTAGCAGGGGGCCAGACTGAAGCTTTCTTT.

Points on this clonotype: Relative to the germline gene, one junction end is altered; a read error may explain this. The rearrangement joins TRBV27 to TRBJ1-5; D remains unclear. The CDR3 runs 16 residues. CDR1 is MNHEY and CDR2 is SMNVEV in the germline V gene (reference sequence). The CDR3 spells CASSTPGGNGVQPQHF. Here the CDR3 DNA reads TGCGCCAGCAGTACGCCGGGAGGCAACGGGGTTCAGCCCCAGCATTTT.

The chain carries TRBV20-1 and TRBJ2-7; TRBD2 aligns across 8 bases. Germline CDR1 reads DFQATT; CDR2 reads SNEGSKA (reference sequence). After removal of 0 bases from V and 3 bases from J, the junction contained 1 base not matched to a gene. This CDR3 contains 13 residues. The CDR3 reads CSAREAGDYEQYF. The CDR3 bases are TGCAGTGCTAGAGAAGCGGGAGACTACGAGCAGTACTTC.

The chain carries TRBV7-2 and TRBJ1-1; 8 bases are shared with TRBD1. V dropped 1 base and J dropped 3; count of bases not matched to a gene: 13. Germline V gene lookup returns CDR1 SGHTA and CDR2 FQGNSA. This CDR3 spans 18 amino acids. CDR3 loop: CASSLVVPPGGSYTEAFF. The CDR3 coding sequence is TGTGCCAGCAGCTTAGTTGTTCCCCCAGGGGGCTCTTACACTGAAGCTTTCTTT.

This clonotype was recorded only once. This chain joins TRBV6-1 and TRBJ2-7; TRBD2 agrees at 7 bases. Looked up from germline, CDR1 is MNHNS and CDR2 is SASEGT. The CDR3 loop spans 14 amino acids. V dropped 6 bases and J dropped 1; count of bases not matched to a gene: 6. CDR3 sequence reads: CASRGGLGSYEQYF. CDR3 sequence (DNA): TGTGCCAGCAGGGGGGGGTTGGGTTCCTACGAGCAGTACTTC.

This chain links TRBV29-1 with TRBJ1-1; D remains ambiguous. CDR3 length: 14 residues. Germline V CDR1 and CDR2: SQVTM, ANQGSEA. Deletions cut 2 bases from V and 1 base from J, with 11 bases between. The CDR3: CSVESRQANTEAFF. The CDR3 DNA is TGCAGCGTTGAATCTAGACAAGCGAACACTGAAGCTTTCTTT.

This chain connects TRBV20-1 to TRBJ1-1; no clear D gene. The CDR3 has 15 amino acids. The V end lost 0 bases, the J end lost 1 base, and 12 bases lay between the germline ends. Germline assignment: CDR1 DFQATT and CDR2 SNEGSKA (reference sequence). The CDR3 nucleotides read TGCAGTGCTAGAGATAACACCCTGGCGAACACTGAAGCTTTCTTT. It codes for CSARDNTLANTEAFF.

The genes are TRBV6-2 or TRBV6-3 and TRBJ1-5; 7 positions agree with TRBD1. Germline-derived CDR1 and CDR2 are MNHEY and SVGEGT. The V and J ends lost 5 bases and 1 base, in that order; junction bases with no gene match: 8. This CDR3 has 16 residues. DNA for the CDR3: TGTGCCAGCAGTGATCGACAGGGCGGGAGCAATCAGCCCCAGCATTTT. Protein sequence: CASSDRQGGSNQPQHF.

The gene calls are TRBV12-5 and TRBJ1-1; the D is unclear. V was cut by 4 bases and J by 11 bases, with 11 bases left in between. This CDR3 contains 11 residues. Looked up from germline, CDR1 is LGHNT and CDR2 is FRNRAP. The CDR3 coding sequence is TGTGCTAGTGGTTCGTGGGAGCGGGCTTTCTTT. Protein sequence: CASGSWERAFF.

The rearrangement joins TRBV20-1 to TRBJ2-3; D remains ambiguous. The length of the CDR3 is 14 residues. Germline V gives CDR1 DFQATT, CDR2 SNEGSKA (reference sequence). Trimming pared 0 bases from V and 2 bases from J, leaving 9 bases between. CDR3 in amino acids: CSARDPGNTDTQYF. The CDR3 DNA follows: TGCAGTGCTAGAGATCCCGGCAACACAGATACGCAGTATTTT.

The V gene is TRBV14, the J gene TRBJ1-1, with D hard to call. CDR1 and CDR2 from the germline V gene are SGHDN and FVKESK. V lost 1 base, J lost 1 base, and 4 bases lay in between. CDR3 length: 13 amino acids. The CDR3 protein is CASSQVKNTEAFF. The CDR3 nucleotides are TGTGCCAGCAGCCAAGTCAAGAACACTGAAGCTTTCTTT.

The chain employs TRBV20-1 and TRBJ2-5; D perhaps matches TRBD2 (7 bases). Germline V gene lookup returns CDR1 DFQATT and CDR2 SNEGSKA (reference sequence). The CDR3 totals 11 residues. The CDR3 is CSGGPGETQYF. The CDR3, as DNA: TGCAGCGGGGGGCCGGGGGAGACCCAGTACTTC.

The sample holds a few counts of this clonotype. The J gene is TRBJ1-1, the V gene TRBV20-1; tentatively, D is TRBD1 (5 bases). CDR3 length equals 13 residues. Deletions cut 3 bases from V and 4 bases from J, with 12 bases between. From germline, CDR1 is DFQATT and CDR2 SNEGSKA (reference sequence). As DNA, the CDR3 is TGCAGTGCTAGGGGGCTTGATGGCACTGAAGCTTTCTTT. Protein sequence: CSARGLDGTEAFF.

The chain is built from TRBV27 and TRBJ2-7; 10 bases are shared with TRBD1. The germline V gene encodes CDR1 MNHEY and CDR2 SMNVEV (reference sequence). The CDR3 has 14 amino acids. V shed 5 bases, J shed 2 bases, and the junction held 3 bases outside the gene matches. The CDR3 bases are TGTGCCAGCAGTCGCGGACAGGGGGCCTACGAGCAGTACTTC. Its protein is CASSRGQGAYEQYF.

The chain recombines TRBV7-9 with TRBJ2-1; tentatively, D is TRBD1 (6 bases). The end of the DNA is better explained by TRBJ2-7, so the J call may be wrong. CDR1 is SEHNR, CDR2 FQNEAQ, per germline (reference sequence). The CDR3 runs 15 residues. CDR3 protein: CASSPGWDNLYEQYF. CDR3 nucleotide sequence: TGTGCCAGCAGCCCGGGGTGGGACAACCTCTACGAGCAGTACTTC.

The V gene is TRBV18, the J gene TRBJ1-1; the D gene is possibly TRBD1 (6 bases). This CDR3 region has 15 residues. The V end lost 3 bases, the J end lost 3 bases, and 14 bases lay between the germline ends. Germline V gene data show CDR1 as KGHSH and CDR2 as LQKENI. The CDR3 sequence is CASSPLGGADTEAFF. CDR3 coding DNA: TGTGCCAGCTCACCCCTGGGGGGGGCGGACACTGAAGCTTTCTTT.

The chain joins TRBV7-2 to TRBJ1-1; a possible D gene is TRBD1 (5 bases). V lost 3 bases and J 7 bases, leaving 21 bases between the germline ends. The CDR3 loop spans 16 amino acids. CDR1 and CDR2 (germline): SGHTA, FQGNSA. The CDR3 sequence: CASSLGPPSLPFEAFF. CDR3 nucleotide sequence: TGTGCCAGCAGCTTGGGACCGCCCTCTCTCCCATTTGAAGCTTTCTTT.